Below, 29 T cell receptor beta chains from the same sample are listed, as sequenced in a study of T cell responses to AZD1222 COVID-19 vaccine. Some clones are missing from TCRdb's copy, which holds only in-frame ones; the method was immunoSEQ multiplex PCR. Of more than 100,000 clones detected, about 90% appear once; the ten largest clones hold 2% to 3%. The material was peripheral blood, obtained 28 days after the second AZD1222 dose. These receptors originate from an adult who received the AZD1222 COVID-19 vaccine.

The chain uses TRBV11-2 and TRBJ1-2; no clear D gene. The V gene lost 3 bases and the J gene lost 2 bases, with 10 bases spanning the gap. Germline V gene sequence: CDR1 SGHAT, CDR2 FQNNGV. The CDR3 runs to 14 residues. DNA for the CDR3: TGTGCCAGCAGCTTCGCTACTTCAAACTATGGCTACACCTTC. This gives the protein CASSFATSNYGYTF.

This chain joins TRBV7-9 and TRBJ1-2; unclear D gene. This CDR3 contains 12 residues. CDR1 and CDR2 (germline): SEHNR, FQNEAQ (reference sequence). The germline V and J ends were trimmed by 1 base and 4 bases, with 4 bases remaining between them. The CDR3 DNA reads TGTGCCAGCAGCTTAGTTGGCTATGGCTACACCTTC. Protein: CASSLVGYGYTF.

The chain couples TRBV21-1 to TRBJ1-4. TRBV21-1 is a documented pseudogene. The CDR3 is 18 residues long. CDR3 region: CASRDRTGSVATNEKLFF. The CDR3 bases are TGTGCCAGCAGGGATCGGACGGGGTCCGTTGCAACTAATGAAAAACTGTTTTTT.

As for this clone: This CDR3 is also generated by other DNA sequences in the sample. The V gene is TRBV27, the J gene TRBJ1-5; 9 positions match TRBD1. In germline, CDR1 is MNHEY, CDR2 SMNVEV (reference sequence). With 5 bases clipped from V and 2 bases from J, the junction kept 7 bases outside the gene matches. The CDR3 runs 16 residues. DNA of the CDR3: TGTGCCAGCAGTCGACAGGGGGGCCTTGGCAATCAGCCCCAGCATTTT. This encodes CASSRQGGLGNQPQHF.

The V and J genes are TRBV6-1 and TRBJ1-2; D unclear. The V end was cut by 1 base, the J end by 4 bases, with 10 bases between. Germline CDR1 reads MNHNS; CDR2 reads SASEGT. The CDR3 runs 14 residues. In nucleotides, the CDR3 is TGTGCCAGCAGTGAAGTCTTATCGGGCTATGGCTACACCTTC. It specifies CASSEVLSGYGYTF.

The chain uses TRBV28 and TRBJ1-2; possibly TRBD1 for D (5 bases). Germline CDR1 is MDHEN and CDR2 is SYDVKM. Trimming removed 6 bases from V and 6 bases from J, with 14 bases in between. The CDR3 covers 13 residues. The CDR3 sequence is CASSQGGKDGYTF. CDR3 DNA sequence: TGTGCCAGCAGCCAGGGAGGGAAGGATGGCTACACCTTC.

This clone was seen just once. The chain is built from TRBV5-1 and TRBJ2-1; D is ambiguous. Trimming took off 6 bases at V and 3 bases at J, with 16 bases between the two ends. The CDR3 extends over 15 amino acids. Germline V gene lookup returns CDR1 SGHRS and CDR2 YFSETQ. CDR3 amino acids: CASKEVPQSYNEQFF. The CDR3 bases are TGCGCCAGCAAGGAAGTTCCCCAAAGCTACAATGAGCAGTTCTTC. Looking up the rest from reference TRBV5-1 and TRBJ2-1 gives the full variable domain: KAGVTQTPRYLIKTRGQQVTLSCSPISGHRSVSWYQQTPGQGLQFLFEYFSETQRNKGNFPGRFSGRQFSNSRSEMNVSTLELGDSALYLCASKEVPQSYNEQFFGPGTRLTVL.

The V gene is TRBV19, the J gene TRBJ1-5; 7 nucleotides match TRBD1. There are 15 residues in the CDR3. The V and J ends lost 5 bases and 0 bases, in that order; junction bases with no gene match: 4. Germline values: CDR1 LNHDA, CDR2 SQIVND (reference sequence). CDR3 sequence (DNA): TGTGCCAGTAGTTTCCGGGACAGTAGCAATCAGCCCCAGCATTTT. Translating it yields CASSFRDSSNQPQHF.

V gene TRBV28 combines with J gene TRBJ1-2; D remains unclear. V was clipped by 3 bases and J by 5 bases, with 7 bases between them. The CDR3 totals 12 residues. The V gene's germline CDR1 is MDHEN and CDR2 SYDVKM. The CDR3 DNA reads TGTGCCAGCAGTTTTGGAAGATATGGCTACACCTTC. Amino acid sequence: CASSFGRYGYTF.

The table lists this clone with a few counts. V gene TRBV27 combines with J gene TRBJ1-5; D is undetermined. Germline V lookup: CDR1 MNHEY, CDR2 SMNVEV (reference sequence). Trimming removed 5 bases from V and 2 bases from J, with 13 bases in between. CDR3 length: 15 residues. The CDR3 nucleotides are TGTGCCAGCAGTAGTAAGGACCGAGGCAATCAGCCCCAGCATTTT. Translating gives CASSSKDRGNQPQHF.

This chain connects TRBV28 to TRBJ1-4; D unresolved. Germline V CDR1 and CDR2: MDHEN, SYDVKM. Trimming removed 6 bases at V and 3 bases at J, with 20 bases between. The CDR3 contains 17 residues. This chain's CDR3 is CASRPALGLRANEKLFF. DNA of the CDR3: TGTGCCAGCAGACCTGCCCTGGGTCTGAGGGCTAATGAAAAACTGTTTTTT. Full variable domain (missing parts from reference TRBV28 and TRBJ1-4): DVKVTQSSRYLVKRTGEKVFLECVQDMDHENMFWYRQDPGLGLRLIYFSYDVKMKEKGDIPEGYSVSREKKERFSLILESASTNQTSMYLCASRPALGLRANEKLFFGSGTQLSVL.

This clone has just one count. The rearrangement links TRBV11-2 to TRBJ2-2; 7 bases agree with TRBD1. The CDR3 sequence is 17 residues long. The ends lost 3 bases at V and 0 bases at J; junction bases unmatched: 7. Germline V gene sequence: CDR1 SGHAT, CDR2 FQNNGV. CDR3 in DNA: TGTGCCAGCAGCTTGAGTACCGGGACAGCGAACACCGGGGAGCTGTTTTTT. It encodes CASSLSTGTANTGELFF. Using reference TRBV11-2 and TRBJ2-2 for the parts outside the CDR3, the full variable domain is EAGVAQSPRYKIIEKRQSVAFWCNPISGHATLYWYQQILGQGPKLLIQFQNNGVVDDSQLPKDRFSAERLKGVDSTLKIQPAKLEDSAVYLCASSLSTGTANTGELFFGEGSRLTVL.

The V call is TRBV19, the J call TRBJ1-2; D is ambiguous. In germline, CDR1 is LNHDA, CDR2 SQIVND (reference sequence). V was shortened by 0 bases and J by 4 bases, with 12 bases between the two germline ends. The CDR3 is 15 residues long. The CDR3 loop reads CASSIDRASFYGYTF. DNA for the CDR3: TGTGCCAGTAGTATAGATAGGGCAAGCTTCTATGGCTACACCTTC.

The gene calls are TRBV19 and TRBJ2-7; D not certain. V was trimmed by 3 bases and J by 0 bases, leaving 27 bases between them. Germline CDR1 is LNHDA and CDR2 is SQIVND (reference sequence). CDR3 length: 20 amino acids. CDR3 coding DNA: TGTGCCAGTAGTATCGGTTTTGTCCCATCTGGACGGGTCGACTCCTACGAGCAGTACTTC. Protein product: CASSIGFVPSGRVDSYEQYF.

This chain uses TRBV5-3 with TRBJ2-6; no clear D gene. TRBV5-3 is recorded as an ORF, its role being uncertain. CDR3 length: 16 amino acids. V lost 3 bases, J lost 1 base, and 11 bases lay in between. The DNA for the CDR3 is TGTGCCAGAAGCTCCCTCTTCCGTTCTGGGGCCAACGTCCTGACTTTC. This encodes CARSSLFRSGANVLTF.

The rearrangement joins TRBV7-8 to TRBJ1-2; D is ambiguous. Germline V gene sequence: CDR1 SGHVS, CDR2 FQNEAQ. The CDR3 is 16 residues long. Trimming took off 1 base at V and 3 bases at J, with 15 bases between the two ends. The CDR3 loop is CASSLGEEWLYYGYTF. The DNA for the CDR3 is TGTGCCAGCAGCTTAGGGGAGGAATGGCTATACTATGGCTACACCTTC.

The V gene is TRBV7-2, the J gene TRBJ1-1, with a tentative D call TRBD1 (6 bases). The CDR3 spans 14 residues. V shed 1 base and J shed 4 bases, with 10 bases lying between them. Germline CDR1 and CDR2: SGHTA and FQGNSA. DNA of the CDR3: TGTGCCAGCAGCTTAGTGCAGGGGCGCACTGAAGCTTTCTTT. It yields the protein CASSLVQGRTEAFF. Full variable domain (rest looked up from reference TRBV7-2 and TRBJ1-1): GAGVSQSPSNKVTEKGKDVELRCDPISGHTALYWYRQSLGQGLEFLIYFQGNSAPDKSGLPSDRFSAERTGGSVSTLTIQRTQQEDSAVYLCASSLVQGRTEAFFGQGTRLTVV.

The genes are TRBV27 and TRBJ2-7, with D perhaps being TRBD1 or TRBD2 (6 bases each). Per germline, CDR1 MNHEY and CDR2 SMNVEV (reference sequence). This CDR3 region has 13 residues. The ends were cut back, 2 bases at V and 4 bases at J, with 9 bases in the middle. DNA of the CDR3: TGTGCCAGCAGTTTAGGGGGGCCGTACGAGCAGTACTTC. It encodes CASSLGGPYEQYF.

The J gene is TRBJ2-5, the V gene TRBV7-8; D is unresolved. The CDR3 runs to 14 residues. CDR1 SGHVS and CDR2 FQNEAQ come from the germline V gene. V lost 7 bases to trimming and J lost 0 bases, with 12 bases between them. CDR3 coding DNA: TGTGCCAGCAACTGGGGTCAGTACCAAGAGACCCAGTACTTC. Residues: CASNWGQYQETQYF.

This clone came up once. The gene calls are TRBV11-2 and TRBJ2-7, with D tentatively TRBD1 (5 bases). There are 13 residues in the CDR3. Germline CDR1 and CDR2: SGHAT and FQNNGV. Trimming stripped 5 bases from V and 0 bases from J, with 8 bases between. The CDR3 DNA follows: TGTGCCAGCAGCATCGACAGCTCCTACGAGCAGTACTTC. Protein product: CASSIDSSYEQYF.

V gene TRBV7-7 combines with J gene TRBJ2-2, with a weak D call TRBD2 (7 bases). The V gene's germline CDR1 is SSHAT and CDR2 FNYEAQ (reference sequence). V shed 2 bases and J shed 4 bases, with 14 bases lying between them. This CDR3 is built from 16 residues. The DNA for the CDR3 is TGTGCCAGCAGCTTACGGGGGGCCCTGGGCACCGGGGAGCTGTTTTTT. Amino acid sequence: CASSLRGALGTGELFF.

The J gene is TRBJ1-1, the V gene TRBV25-1, with D tentatively TRBD1 (5 bases). CDR3 length equals 13 residues. The germline V gene encodes CDR1 MGHDK and CDR2 SYGVNS. Deletions cut 5 bases from V and 5 bases from J, with 12 bases between. This CDR3 is CASSTGGRTEAFF. CDR3 in DNA: TGTGCCAGCAGTACAGGAGGGCGTACTGAAGCTTTCTTT. The full variable domain, in which reference TRBV25-1 and TRBJ1-1 provide the parts outside the CDR3, is EADIYQTPRYLVIGTGKKITLECSQTMGHDKMYWYQQDPGMELHLIHYSYGVNSTEKGDLSSESTVSRIRTEHFPLTLESARPSHTSQYLCASSTGGRTEAFFGQGTRLTVV.

The chain joins TRBV20-1 to TRBJ1-6, with no clear D. The CDR3 has 11 residues. Germline CDR1 and CDR2: DFQATT and SNEGSKA (reference sequence). V dropped 4 bases and J dropped 10 bases, with 8 bases sitting between them. The CDR3 sequence: CSATARSPLHF. DNA for the CDR3: TGCAGTGCTACCGCGCGATCACCCCTCCACTTT.

V and J are TRBV2 and TRBJ2-7; D remains unclear. V dropped 5 bases and J dropped 4 bases, with 15 bases sitting between them. The length of the CDR3 is 14 residues. The V gene's germline CDR1 is SNHLY and CDR2 FYNNEI. CDR3 nucleotides: TGTGCCAGCAGTCAAGATAGCCCCCATTACGAGCAGTACTTC. Translated, it gives CASSQDSPHYEQYF. The full variable domain, in which reference TRBV2 and TRBJ2-7 provide the parts outside the CDR3, is EPEVTQTPSHQVTQMGQEVILRCVPISNHLYFYWYRQILGQKVEFLVSFYNNEISEKSEIFDDQFSVERPDGSNFTLKIRSTKLEDSAMYFCASSQDSPHYEQYFGPGTRLTVT.

The chain carries TRBV5-5 and TRBJ1-1; a weak D match, TRBD1 (5 bases). Germline V gives CDR1 SGHKS, CDR2 YYEKEE (reference sequence). The V end was cut by 2 bases, the J end by 4 bases, with 12 bases between. This CDR3 has 14 residues. The CDR3 loop reads CASSFQGGGTEAFF. CDR3 nucleotides: TGTGCCAGCAGCTTTCAGGGTGGAGGCACTGAAGCTTTCTTT.

The chain combines TRBV9 with TRBJ2-7, with D possibly matching TRBD2 (6 bases). This CDR3 spans 15 amino acids. The germline V gene has CDR1 SGDLS and CDR2 YYNGEE. Trimming left V 0 bases short and J 5 bases short, with 15 bases between. In DNA, the CDR3 is TGTGCCAGCAGCGTAGGACTAGTGGATCGCCACGAGCAGTACTTC. Protein sequence: CASSVGLVDRHEQYF.

The sample holds many counts of this clone. The CDR3 spells CASSTKTGWRETQYF. In DNA, the CDR3 is TGTGCCAGCAGCACAAAAACAGGGTGGAGGGAGACCCAGTACTTC. The chain couples TRBV7-9 to TRBJ2-5; tentatively, D is TRBD1 (6 bases). This CDR3 spans 15 amino acids. Germline V gene sequence: CDR1 SEHNR, CDR2 FQNEAQ (reference sequence). With 5 bases removed from V and 5 bases from J, the gap between germline ends came to 18 bases.

This sequence joins TRBV19 and TRBJ1-6, with TRBD1 identical over 9 bases. The CDR3 sequence is 14 residues long. The germline V gene encodes CDR1 LNHDA and CDR2 SQIVND (reference sequence). Germline trimming cut 8 bases from V and 12 bases from J; bases unmatched to any gene: 11. Here the CDR3 DNA reads TGTGCCAGTGGGGCCCGGGACAGGGATAGACCCCTCCACTTT. Protein product: CASGARDRDRPLHF.

The rearrangement links TRBV5-1 to TRBJ2-7, with D perhaps TRBD1 or TRBD2 (5 bases each). Germline CDR1 SGHRS, CDR2 YFSETQ. This CDR3 has 13 amino acids. The V and J ends lost 0 bases and 2 bases respectively, with 6 bases between them. This chain's CDR3 is CASSLGGTYEQYF. The DNA of the CDR3 is TGCGCCAGCAGCTTGGGGGGGACCTACGAGCAGTACTTC.